This passage covers 4 T cell receptor beta chains from one sample sequenced in a study of Graves' ophthalmopathy and Graves' hyperthyroidism. Investigators amplified TCR beta CDR3 regions from RNA transcripts. Second-round multiplex PCR came after first-round RT-PCR with HTBI primers. Each CDR3 protein is one row after TCRdb ran MiXCR on the multiplex PCR reads. This table has approximately 700,000 distinct CDR3 sequences, roughly 40% appearing once. The sequencing sample was made of peripheral blood. The receptors were gathered from an adult man with Graves' ophthalmopathy.

Only a few counts were recorded for this clonotype. This chain links TRBV7-9 with TRBJ2-5; D is undetermined. Trimming pared 3 bases from V and 2 bases from J, leaving 13 bases between. There are 15 residues in the CDR3. The germline CDR1 and CDR2 sequences are SEHNR and FQNEAQ (reference sequence). This chain's CDR3 is CASSLYLSRQETQYF. The CDR3 region has the DNA TGTGCCAGCAGCTTGTATCTTTCCAGACAAGAGACCCAGTACTTC.

This clonotype appeared a few times. The rearrangement links TRBV7-2 to TRBJ1-2, with 9 bases lining up with TRBD1. V was pared by 5 bases and J by 4 bases, with 11 bases of the junction left unmatched. Germline loops: CDR1 SGHTA, CDR2 FQGNSA. The CDR3 runs 16 residues. The CDR3 sequence: CASSQGTGFVGYGYTF. The CDR3 region has the DNA TGTGCCAGCAGCCAAGGGACAGGGTTTGTTGGCTATGGCTACACCTTC.

J is TRBJ2-2 and V is TRBV5-6, with D perhaps TRBD1 (5 bases). The CDR3 length is 16 residues. Trimming removed 1 base from V and 5 bases from J, with 15 bases in between. Germline V gives CDR1 SGHDT, CDR2 YYEEEE. The CDR3 protein is CASSLISGARTGELFF. For the CDR3, the DNA is TGTGCCAGCAGCTTGATTTCTGGGGCGCGGACCGGGGAGCTGTTTTTT.

This clonotype has at least ten counts. The chain links TRBV7-2 to TRBJ1-4; D not resolved. The CDR3 sequence is 15 residues long. Trimming took off 6 bases at V and 8 bases at J, with 19 bases between the two ends. Germline V lookup: CDR1 SGHTA, CDR2 FQGNSA. The CDR3 sequence: CASSRTHSGQEKLFF. CDR3 nucleotide sequence: TGTGCCAGCAGTCGCACCCACAGCGGGCAGGAAAAACTGTTTTTT. Full variable domain (rest looked up from reference TRBV7-2 and TRBJ1-4): GAGVSQSPSNKVTEKGKDVELRCDPISGHTALYWYRQSLGQGLEFLIYFQGNSAPDKSGLPSDRFSAERTGGSVSTLTIQRTQQEDSAVYLCASSRTHSGQEKLFFGSGTQLSVL.